This T cell receptor (beta chain) is drawn from a study of cytomegalovirus exposure and HLA in healthy donors. V was clipped by 2 bases and J by 6 bases; unmatched bases: 11. Germline CDR1 reads GTSNPN; CDR2 reads SVGIG (reference sequence). This CDR3 is 17 amino acids long. Both 60 Vbeta primers and 13 Jbeta primers went into the PCR. Produced via immunoSEQ multiplex PCR; TCRdb's table is partial and in-frame only. Of 97,000 or so clones in the sample, around 10% were seen once. This clone turned up a few times. This clonotype was obtained from a man aged 45-60 years in good health and CMV-seropositive. The sequenced material came from PBMCs. J is TRBJ2-7 and V is TRBV30, with 15 bases lining up with TRBD2. The CDR3 DNA sequence: TGTGCCTGGAGTCCAACCCCCGGGACTAGCGGGAGGCTCGAGCAGTACTTC. Translated: CAWSPTPGTSGRLEQYF.